The clone carrying this T cell receptor beta chain has more than one count but fewer than ten. Its antigen is still unknown. The entry originates in a study of early T cells in non-severe SARS-CoV-2 infection. Study information: It was bulk RNA from unsorted whole blood that was sequenced, and the chains were unpaired.

Overall study findings and caveats: Anti-spike CD8 specificities were favored by VDJdb matching, whose results missed private and CD4 specificities.

The protocol attached unique molecular identifiers to individual cDNA molecules. TCRdb recomputed calls from the 5' RACE reads with MiXCR, one row per CDR3 protein. Counted here are more than 50,000 distinct CDR3 sequences, around 13% occurring once; the ten biggest clones make up about 10%. This CDR3 spans 14 amino acids. V lost 7 bases and J lost 3, with 12 bases in between. Germline V CDR1 and CDR2: ENHRY, SYGVKD. The starting material was whole blood, obtained at baseline. The chain joins TRBV10-3 to TRBJ2-2, with D maybe TRBD1 (6 bases). The TCR was taken from an adult who was a healthcare worker with PCR-confirmed SARS-CoV-2 infection or an uninfected control (not recorded which). CDR3 coding DNA: TGTGCCATCAACCGAGCAGGGGACACCGGGGAGCTGTTTTTT. It codes for CAINRAGDTGELFF.